This TCR beta chain came from a study of shared clonotypes between healthy human individuals (TCRdb year 2020). Broadly, across the study: The cohort included a few men and a couple of women between 18 and 49 years of age. Per donor, three plates each were used for CD4 naive and CD4 memory, two for CD8 naive, and one for CD8 memory. Blood TCR repertoires of five healthy adults were deeply sequenced to estimate repertoire size and the extent of clonotype sharing between individuals. Libraries were prepared and TCR repertoires were sequenced by different laboratories using diverse techniques, in order to increase sequencing depth and limit assay-specific biases. Between about 0.85 and 9.5 billion PBMCs per donor were obtained by leukapheresis. The paper's findings and limits, for the study overall: Around 5% of naive CD4, more than 3% of naive CD8, approximately 2% of memory CD4, and around 0.4% of memory CD8 clonotypes were shared across a few donors. Estimated clonotype richness was generally larger for naive than for memory subsets. Because the study included a small number of donors, the genetic and exposure-history diversity represented was limited. Only blood was sampled, and tissue TCR repertoires likely differ from those in blood. Even with the large sequencing depth, rarefaction of the sorted-subset datasets indicated that sequencing was incomplete. Based on pairwise subsampling, the degree of clonotype sharing among donors was expected to be affected by sequencing depth. Higher generation probabilities were observed for clonotypes shared by all four sorted-subset donors than for non-shared clonotypes.

TCR CDR3 regions were amplified from genomic DNA by multiplex PCR using the deep immunoSEQ assay. For each cell subset, the extracted genomic DNA was distributed evenly across all wells of several immunoSEQ 96-well plates, and each plate served as one replicate. Each replicate PCR for sorted subsets received roughly 0.2 ug genomic DNA, equal to 30,000 or so T cell genomes. The purified libraries were quantified using a Qubit 3.0 fluorometer, sized with a Bioanalyzer 2100, and then quantified again using the KAPA Library Quantification kit. Every immunoSEQ 96-well plate was sequenced on a dedicated single-read 150-cycle Illumina NextSeq 550 flow cell. The authors processed their data as follows. Because the immunoSEQ output included only junctional sequences and no quality scores, the filtering could not be the same as the filtering used for full-length reads. To assign V/J genes and CDR3, sequences were annotated against IMGT germline references using PyIR, a Python wrapper for IgBLAST v1.9. Any read was removed if the V/J assignment was weak (E-value above 1e-6), the CDR3 was missing, or the read contained stop codons, out-of-frame junctions, or ambiguous translated residues. A V3J clonotype was defined by an identical inferred V gene, J gene, and CDR3 amino acid sequence. Percentage overlap between repertoires was calculated by dividing the number of shared unique clonotypes by the size of the smaller repertoire. Three approaches were used to assess repertoire richness: RTK rarefaction, the Chao1 estimator, and Recon v2.1 estimates of unobserved clonotypes. Generation probabilities were computed with OLGA for all TCRbeta clonotypes obtained by the gDNA method from a handful of donors. TCRdb's version of the immuneACCESS table is confined to in-frame rearrangements and falls short of the full clone set. An unresolved V gene accounts for under half of the shortfall where checked; the remainder is of unknown origin. V and J calls and clone size are given by that table; D and trimming were obtained from the DNA. This sample comprises about 680,000 clones, 72% of them detected only once. Around 2% of the sample goes to the ten largest clones.

A remark on this clone: Its binding antigen is unknown. Base qualities are not recorded, but no much larger clone differs from it by a single base.

Donors were healthy HIV-negative adults with no recently reported acute infections or vaccinations. Every donor was a Caucasian adult living in Nashville, Tennessee, USA. Magnetic negative selection was used to enrich CD4+ T cells, after which naive cells were positively selected on CD45RA and the negative fraction became the memory subset. After blood collection by leukapheresis, PBMCs were isolated using Ficoll-Histopaque density gradient centrifugation and then cryopreserved in the vapor phase of liquid nitrogen. Purity and quantity of every magnetically sorted T cell population were checked by analytical flow cytometry. Genomic DNA was isolated from each sorted fraction and quantified by UV absorbance on a Nanodrop 2000c. Trimming removed 7 bases from V and 2 bases from J; the gene matches leave 18 bases unexplained. CDR1 and CDR2, looked up from the germline V gene, are MGHRA and YSYEKL. The CDR3 has 18 amino acids, counting the end cysteine and phenylalanine. CDR3 DNA only is kept here, 54 bases in frame from base 1.

The rearranged chain carries TRBV4-1 and TRBJ1-1; TRBD1 fits 8 bases in the junction. The clonotype comes from a woman under 40 in good health. The sequencing input was memory CD4+ T cells sorted from blood. The cell subset or site label here, explained by the study, means: CD45RA-negative fraction. DNA sequence: TGCGCCAGCAAGTCCCACCAAGGGACAGGTAGGGTAAACACTGAAGCTTTCTTT. This sequence encodes CASKSHQGTGRVNTEAFF.